This passage covers 22 T cell receptor beta chains from one sample sequenced in a study of blood T cells in healthy people across ages. The authors ran a second PCR of roughly 6 to 12 cycles using a sample-barcoded 5' primer and a J-beta primer mix. Each CDR3 protein is one row after TCRdb ran MiXCR on the 5' RACE reads. The sample consists of 600,000 to 650,000 distinct CDR3 sequences, under 65% of them appearing once. The specimen sequenced was blood. These receptors were collected from a man between 60 and 75 years old in good health.

The chain carries TRBV20-1 and TRBJ2-5, with TRBD2 matching 7 bases. This CDR3 is 12 amino acids long. The ends lost 5 bases at V and 5 bases at J; junction bases unmatched: 5. The germline V gene has CDR1 DFQATT and CDR2 SNEGSKA (reference sequence). Here the CDR3 reads CSAGLEGETQYF. In DNA, the CDR3 is TGCAGTGCTGGACTAGAAGGCGAGACCCAGTACTTC.

V and J are TRBV20-1 and TRBJ2-5, with 9 nucleotides matching TRBD2. CDR3 size: 15 residues. Germline loops: CDR1 DFQATT, CDR2 SNEGSKA (reference sequence). V lost 6 bases, J lost 0 bases, and 8 bases stayed unmatched. The CDR3 bases are TGCAGTGCAAAGACTAGCGGATCGTACCAAGAGACCCAGTACTTC. It yields the protein CSAKTSGSYQETQYF.

A few counts support this clonotype. The chain links TRBV3-1 to TRBJ2-1; D is unresolved. The CDR3 has 15 residues. Germline CDR1 reads LGHDT; CDR2 reads YNNKEL (reference sequence). V lost 0 bases and J lost 7, with 13 bases in between. Written as DNA, the CDR3 is TGTGCCAGCAGCCAAGATCAGTCCAGCTGGAATGAGCAGTTCTTC. Translated, it gives CASSQDQSSWNEQFF.

The J gene is TRBJ2-3, the V gene TRBV6-2 or TRBV6-3, with 9 bases fitting TRBD2. This CDR3 is built from 16 residues. The germline gives CDR1 MNHEY, CDR2 SVGEGT. Germline trimming cut 2 bases from V and 5 bases from J; bases unmatched to any gene: 8. CDR3 nucleotide sequence: TGTGCCAGCAGTTACAATACGCGGGGGGGCCGAGATACGCAGTATTTT. Translation: CASSYNTRGGRDTQYF.

V gene TRBV6-2 or TRBV6-3 combines with J gene TRBJ1-5; tentative D call: TRBD1 (5 bases). There are 13 residues in the CDR3. Per germline, CDR1 MNHEY and CDR2 SVGEGT. V was clipped by 5 bases and J by 3 bases, with 8 bases between them. The CDR3 DNA follows: TGTGCCAGCAGTGACAGTTACAATCAGCCCCAGCATTTT. Residues: CASSDSYNQPQHF.

This chain links TRBV11-2 with TRBJ2-3, with a tentative D call TRBD2 (5 bases). V gave up 5 bases and J gave up 2 bases, with 11 bases separating them. The CDR3 is made up of 14 amino acids. CDR1 and CDR2 (germline): SGHAT, FQNNGV. As DNA, the CDR3 is TGTGCCAGCAGCACCGGGATACCCACAGATACGCAGTATTTT. Protein product: CASSTGIPTDTQYF. Combining the CDR3 with reference TRBV11-2 and TRBJ2-3 gives the whole variable domain EAGVAQSPRYKIIEKRQSVAFWCNPISGHATLYWYQQILGQGPKLLIQFQNNGVVDDSQLPKDRFSAERLKGVDSTLKIQPAKLEDSAVYLCASSTGIPTDTQYFGPGTRLTVL.

This clonotype has just a few counts. The genes are TRBV3-1 and TRBJ2-5; a weak D match, TRBD1 (6 bases). V dropped 4 bases and J dropped 4 bases, with 16 bases sitting between them. CDR3 size: 15 residues. The germline V gene has CDR1 LGHDT and CDR2 YNNKEL (reference sequence). CDR3 in amino acids: CASSPSGTRAETQYF. In DNA, the CDR3 is TGTGCCAGCAGCCCCTCCGGGACACGGGCAGAGACCCAGTACTTC.

The V and J genes are TRBV6-6 and TRBJ2-3; D not resolved. The CDR3 is 12 amino acids. Between the trimmed V and J ends, which lost 5 bases and 7 bases, there was a span of 10 bases. Germline-derived CDR1 and CDR2 are MNHNY and SVGAGI (reference sequence). The DNA for the CDR3 is TGTGCCAGCAGTCAAGGCATGTATACGCAGTATTTT. Its translation is CASSQGMYTQYF.

This clonotype was seen only a few times. The rearrangement uses TRBV4-2 and TRBJ2-5, with 8 positions matching TRBD2. Germline V lookup: CDR1 LGHNA, CDR2 YNFKEQ. The V gene end was trimmed by 0 bases and the J gene end by 4 bases; junction bases not matched to a gene: 4. The CDR3 is made up of 15 amino acids. The CDR3 region is CASSQEERGGETQYF. The CDR3 DNA follows: TGTGCCAGCAGCCAAGAGGAACGGGGGGGAGAGACCCAGTACTTC.

The table lists this clonotype with many counts. The chain combines TRBV12-3 or TRBV12-4 with TRBJ2-3; D is ambiguous. The CDR3 totals 13 residues. V was shortened by 6 bases and J by 3 bases, with 10 bases between the two germline ends. CDR3 in amino acids: CASSFSGTDTQYF. CDR3 DNA sequence: TGTGCCAGCAGCTTTAGTGGGACAGATACGCAGTATTTT.

This sequence joins TRBV20-1 and TRBJ2-1; the match to TRBD2 covers 7 bases. V shed 5 bases, J shed 3 bases, and the junction held 10 bases outside the gene matches. Germline CDR1 DFQATT, CDR2 SNEGSKA (reference sequence). CDR3 size: 15 residues. The CDR3 region has the DNA TGCAGTGCTTCCTTCGGCGGACTAGACTACAATGAGCAGTTCTTC. Residues: CSASFGGLDYNEQFF.

This clonotype was counted a single time. The chain carries TRBV6-5 and TRBJ2-5, with D perhaps assigned TRBD1 or TRBD2 (5 bases each). Per the germline V gene, CDR1 is MNHEY and CDR2 is SVGAGI. CDR3 length: 14 residues. V lost 5 bases and J lost 0, with 10 bases in between. The CDR3 nucleotides are TGTGCCAGCAGTACCGGGACCAACCAAGAGACCCAGTACTTC. It yields the protein CASSTGTNQETQYF.

This clonotype was detected only a few times. The genes are TRBV11-2 and TRBJ2-7; 9 bases agree with TRBD1. This CDR3 is built from 16 residues. Trimming cost V 3 bases and J 4 bases; bases outside gene matches: 10. Germline V gives CDR1 SGHAT, CDR2 FQNNGV. CDR3 DNA: TGTGCCAGCAGCTTGTCGTTGGACAGGGGTTTGTACGAGCAGTACTTC. Translation gives CASSLSLDRGLYEQYF.

Here the CDR3 reads CASSLVGVLGRSPLHF. The CDR3, as DNA: TGTGCCAGCAGCTTAGTAGGTGTCTTGGGGAGATCACCCCTCCACTTT. V usage is TRBV7-2 and J usage is TRBJ1-6; D is uncertain. V lost 1 base to trimming and J lost 10 bases, with 17 bases between them. The germline V gene has CDR1 SGHTA and CDR2 FQGNSA. The CDR3 sequence is 16 residues long.

In this sample, this clonotype turned up a few times. V is TRBV18 and J is TRBJ1-1, with D unclear. Trimming cost V 2 bases and J 1 base, with 5 bases left between them. Germline V gene data show CDR1 as KGHSH and CDR2 as LQKENI. The CDR3 contains 13 residues. In nucleotides, the CDR3 is TGTGCCAGCTCACCAAACCCGAACACTGAAGCTTTCTTT. Protein product: CASSPNPNTEAFF.

The chain recombines TRBV27 with TRBJ1-2, with 7 bases lining up with TRBD1. There are 14 residues in the CDR3. With V trimmed by 6 bases and J by 4 bases, 8 bases remained unmatched. Germline V CDR1 and CDR2: MNHEY, SMNVEV (reference sequence). CDR3 sequence: CASRGRAGGYGYTF. CDR3 in DNA: TGTGCCAGCAGGGGCCGAGCAGGGGGCTATGGCTACACCTTC.

V usage is TRBV20-1 and J usage is TRBJ2-1; no clear D. V lost 3 bases, J lost 5 bases, and 17 bases lay in between. This CDR3 is built from 15 residues. Germline V gene lookup returns CDR1 DFQATT and CDR2 SNEGSKA (reference sequence). CDR3 protein: CSASSPPRSNNEQFF. As DNA, the CDR3 is TGCAGTGCTAGCAGCCCCCCGAGATCTAACAATGAGCAGTTCTTC.

This clonotype was found a few times. The CDR3 loop reads CASKPGGETQYF. The DNA of the CDR3 is TGCGCCAGCAAACCGGGGGGGGAGACCCAGTACTTC. This chain uses TRBV10-2 with TRBJ2-5; 8 positions agree with TRBD2. CDR1 is WSHSY, CDR2 SAAADI, per germline. V lost 7 bases and J lost 5; bases outside the gene matches: 3. The CDR3 covers 12 residues.

The CDR3 DNA is TGTGCCAGCAGCCAAGGTCGTTGGACAGGGGGTAATTCACCCCTCCACTTT. Amino acids: CASSQGRWTGGNSPLHF. The chain combines TRBV3-1 with TRBJ1-6, with TRBD1 identical over 10 bases. V was pared by 1 base and J by 6 bases, with 6 bases of the junction left unmatched. This CDR3 comprises 17 residues. From germline, CDR1 is LGHDT and CDR2 YNNKEL (reference sequence). Full variable domain (remainder filled in from reference TRBV3-1 and TRBJ1-6): DTAVSQTPKYLVTQMGNDKSIKCEQNLGHDTMYWYKQDSKKFLKIMFSYNNKELIINETVPNRFSPKSPDKAHLNLHINSLELGDSAVYFCASSQGRWTGGNSPLHFGNGTRLTVT.

J is TRBJ2-3 and V is TRBV5-4; D is unclear. Per the germline V gene, CDR1 is SGHNT and CDR2 is YYREEE (reference sequence). Deletions cut 4 bases from V and 3 bases from J, with 15 bases between. There are 15 residues in the CDR3. CDR3 sequence: CASSPDLYGTDTQYF. CDR3 in DNA: TGTGCCAGCAGCCCGGACCTTTATGGGACAGATACGCAGTATTTT.

The J gene is TRBJ1-6, the V gene TRBV2; a possible D gene is TRBD1 (5 bases). V was trimmed by 9 bases and J by 5 bases, leaving 8 bases between them. Germline CDR1 is SNHLY and CDR2 is FYNNEI. This CDR3 is 12 amino acids long. The CDR3 loop is CASGANNSPLHF. Written as DNA, the CDR3 is TGTGCCAGTGGGGCGAATAATTCACCCCTCCACTTT.

CDR3 nucleotides: TGCAGCGCCTCTACAACCCCGGGGGAGACCCAGTTCTTC. Translation gives CSASTTPGETQFF. This chain connects TRBV29-1 to TRBJ2-1; tentatively, D is TRBD2 (6 bases). Germline V gene data show CDR1 as SQVTM and CDR2 as ANQGSEA. V was cut by 7 bases and J by 13 bases, with 23 bases left in between. The CDR3 is 13 residues long.